Sequencing of this T cell receptor (beta chain) was carried out in a study of control samples from healthy donors and cancer patients. TCRdb's copy holds only in-frame clones and misses some; the assay was immunoSEQ multiplex PCR. Of about 170,000 clones listed, approximately 86% are singletons. This CDR3 is 16 amino acids long. Germline V lookup: CDR1 MDHEN, CDR2 SYDVKM. Deletions cut 6 bases from V and 3 bases from J, with 15 bases between. The source is a woman in her twenties or thirties in good health. The sequenced sample was blood. The chain joins TRBV28 to TRBJ1-6; possibly TRBD1 for D (6 bases). The CDR3 sequence: CASSLSMGHYNSPLHF. The CDR3, as DNA: TGTGCCAGCAGCCTCTCTATGGGACACTATAATTCACCCCTCCACTTT.